This T cell receptor (beta chain) was sequenced during a study of blood T cell repertoires in COVID-19. Study details: Both acute and convalescent COVID-19 samples were obtained from the United States, Italy and Spain.

Trimming took off 1 base at V and 0 bases at J, with 12 bases between the two ends. Germline loops: CDR1 LGHDT, CDR2 YNNKEL (reference sequence). The CDR3 contains 17 residues. Authors' methods: From reference gene primer amplification, estimates of nucleated cell counts were derived. Sequenced by immunoSEQ multiplex PCR; TCRdb stores in-frame clones only, minus some. That table furnishes V, J and clone size, whereas the DNA furnished D and trimming. Found here are about 130,000 clones, 84% of them singletons; the top ten hold over 1.1%. Source material: peripheral blood. The chain recombines TRBV3-1 (or the pseudogene TRBV3-2) with TRBJ1-4, with a weak D call TRBD1 (6 bases). The TCR was taken from a man in his 60s with acute or convalescent COVID-19. CDR3 sequence: CASSQGEQGATNEKLFF. CDR3 nucleotide sequence: TGTGCCAGCAGCCAAGGTGAACAGGGTGCAACTAATGAAAAACTGTTTTTT.